This entry lists 4 T cell receptor beta chains sequenced from one sample in a study of control samples from healthy donors and cancer patients (dated by TCRdb to 2018 to 2020). The library was made by the immunoSEQ multiplex PCR assay. TCRdb's version of the immuneACCESS table is confined to in-frame rearrangements and falls short of the full clone set. An unresolved V gene accounts for under half of the shortfall where checked; the remainder is of unknown origin. Here the sample has over 150,000 clones; nearly 90% occur a single time. The ten largest clones take up 1.4% of the sample. Material: blood. These receptor sequences come from a woman aged 45 to 65 in good health.

The sample holds one count of this clone. The chain is built from TRBV14 and TRBJ2-2; 9 nucleotides line up with TRBD2. Germline CDR1 reads SGHDN; CDR2 reads FVKESK. Trimming took 6 bases from V and 7 from J; bases not matched to a gene: 9. This CDR3 comprises 15 residues. In DNA, the CDR3 is TGTGCCAGCAGGCCGACTAGCGGTTTACACGGGGAGCTGTTTTTT. This sequence encodes CASRPTSGLHGELFF.

The V call is TRBV7-2, the J call TRBJ2-5; 9 nucleotides agree with TRBD2. The CDR3 has 15 residues. V gave up 4 bases and J gave up 1 base; unmatched junction bases: 4. Germline CDR1 is SGHTA and CDR2 is FQGNSA. The CDR3 reads CASSWGGGAQETQYF. The CDR3 nucleotides are TGTGCCAGCAGCTGGGGCGGGGGGGCCCAAGAGACCCAGTACTTC.

CDR3 coding DNA: TGTGCCAGCAGCTTGGGACTAGCGAGCTACGAGCAGTACTTC. It is translated as CASSLGLASYEQYF. The genes are TRBV7-2 and TRBJ2-7; 10 bases match TRBD2. V shed 3 bases and J 3 bases; nucleotides not matched to a gene: 2. Per the germline V gene, CDR1 is SGHTA and CDR2 is FQGNSA. CDR3 size: 14 residues.

The chain joins TRBV7-2 to TRBJ2-7, with D perhaps matching TRBD2 (6 bases). Trimming removed 2 bases at V and 0 bases at J, with 11 bases between. There are 15 residues in the CDR3. Per the germline V gene, CDR1 is SGHTA and CDR2 is FQGNSA. The DNA for the CDR3 is TGTGCCAGCAGCTTAACGGCGGGAAGCTCCTACGAGCAGTACTTC. Protein product: CASSLTAGSSYEQYF. Full variable domain (rest looked up from reference TRBV7-2 and TRBJ2-7): GAGVSQSPSNKVTEKGKDVELRCDPISGHTALYWYRQSLGQGLEFLIYFQGNSAPDKSGLPSDRFSAERTGGSVSTLTIQRTQQEDSAVYLCASSLTAGSSYEQYFGPGTRLTVT.